These 26 T cell receptor beta chains were sequenced from one sample in a study of CD4+ T cells in melanoma. The method was immunoSEQ multiplex PCR; TCRdb's version includes in-frame clones alone and lacks a portion of them. This sample has some 15,000 clones, with 60% to 70% found just once. Material: cells from a culture (not recorded whether cultured in vitro). These receptors originate from a human donor with melanoma.

This clone was seen only a few times. CDR3: CASREARRFEKLFF. The CDR3 DNA reads TGTGCCAGCAGGGAGGCACGGCGTTTCGAAAAACTGTTTTTT. The V and J genes are TRBV13 and TRBJ1-4; no reliable D call. The CDR3 loop spans 14 amino acids. Germline CDR1 is PRHDT and CDR2 is FYEKMQ (reference sequence). Trimming removed 6 bases from V and 8 bases from J, with 16 bases in between.

J is TRBJ1-1 and V is TRBV27, with D maybe TRBD1 (6 bases). CDR1 and CDR2 from the germline V gene are MNHEY and SMNVEV (reference sequence). The CDR3 has 14 residues. The V gene lost 5 bases and the J gene lost 5 bases, with 15 bases spanning the gap. CDR3 DNA: TGTGCCAGCAGTCAGGGCCTTAGGGGGACTGAAGCTTTCTTT. Its protein product is CASSQGLRGTEAFF.

This clone showed up just a few times. The chain joins TRBV18 to TRBJ1-1; D perhaps matches TRBD1 (5 bases). Per germline, CDR1 KGHSH and CDR2 LQKENI. Trimming removed 6 bases at V and 9 bases at J, with 17 bases between. CDR3 length: 13 amino acids. In DNA form, the CDR3 reads TGTGCCAGCTCCGCAGGGCAGAGAGATCAAGCTTTCTTT. Protein: CASSAGQRDQAFF. The variable domain in full, completed from reference TRBV18 and TRBJ1-1, reads NAGVMQNPRHLVRRRGQEARLRCSPMKGHSHVYWYRQLPEEGLKFMVYLQKENIIDESGMPKERFSAEFPKEGPSILRIQQVVRGDSAAYFCASSAGQRDQAFFGQGTRLTVV.

The chain carries TRBV7-9 and TRBJ1-1; TRBD1 matches at 10 bases. The CDR3 has 12 residues. In germline, CDR1 is SEHNR, CDR2 FQNEAQ (reference sequence). Losses at the gene ends were 5 bases for V and 12 bases for J; bases not matched to a gene: 6. This CDR3 reads CASSPGQGPSFF. CDR3 DNA: TGTGCCAGCAGCCCGGGACAGGGGCCGTCTTTCTTT.

The chain joins TRBV9 to TRBJ1-2, with D perhaps TRBD1 (6 bases). Germline CDR1 SGDLS, CDR2 YYNGEE. CDR3 size: 13 residues. V lost 1 base and J 2 bases, leaving 6 bases between the germline ends. Here the CDR3 DNA reads TGTGCCAGCAGCGTACAGGGGAACTATGGCTACACCTTC. Encoded protein: CASSVQGNYGYTF. Complete variable domain (other parts from reference TRBV9 and TRBJ1-2): DSGVTQTPKHLITATGQRVTLRCSPRSGDLSVYWYQQSLDQGLQFLIQYYNGEERAKGNILERFSAQQFPDLHSELNLSSLELGDSALYFCASSVQGNYGYTFGSGTRLTVV.

In this sample, this clone turned up a few times. This chain links TRBV7-3 with TRBJ2-2; 8 bases fit TRBD1. Germline V gene data show CDR1 as SGHTA and CDR2 as FQGTGA. This CDR3 spans 18 amino acids. Trimming took 4 bases from V and 5 from J; bases not matched to a gene: 15. The DNA of the CDR3 is TGTGCCAGCAGCTCCCAACCGGACAGGGTCGTTTCGACCGGGGAGCTGTTTTTT. It specifies CASSSQPDRVVSTGELFF.

The V call is TRBV11-1, the J call TRBJ1-2; unclear D gene. The CDR3 has 15 amino acids. CDR1 and CDR2 (germline): SGHAT, FQDESV (reference sequence). The germline V and J ends were trimmed by 5 bases and 2 bases, with 15 bases remaining between them. The CDR3 spells CASSMLGAGNYGYTF. CDR3 in DNA: TGTGCCAGCAGCATGTTGGGCGCCGGGAACTATGGCTACACCTTC. Complete variable domain (other parts from reference TRBV11-1 and TRBJ1-2): EAEVAQSPRYKITEKSQAVAFWCDPISGHATLYWYRQILGQGPELLVQFQDESVVDDSQLPKDRFSAERLKGVDSTLKIQPAELGDSAMYLCASSMLGAGNYGYTFGSGTRLTVV.

The rearrangement joins TRBV6-5 to TRBJ1-1, with D tentatively TRBD1 (5 bases). The CDR3 spans 14 residues. Germline CDR1 and CDR2: MNHEY and SVGAGI. The ends were cut back, 5 bases at V and 5 bases at J, with 15 bases in the middle. The CDR3 sequence: CASSRFQGRTEAFF. The CDR3 region has the DNA TGTGCCAGCAGTCGATTCCAGGGTCGGACTGAAGCTTTCTTT.

CDR3 sequence (DNA): TGTGCCAGTAGTATCTTCGGACAGGGCTTAAGCAATCAGCCCCAGCATTTT. It codes for CASSIFGQGLSNQPQHF. V is TRBV19 and J is TRBJ1-5; TRBD1 aligns across 8 bases. Per germline, CDR1 LNHDA and CDR2 SQIVND (reference sequence). The J segment lost 1 base and the V segment lost 3 bases, leaving 8 bases of the junction unmatched. The length of the CDR3 is 17 residues. The full variable domain, its missing parts supplied by reference TRBV19 and TRBJ1-5, is DGGITQSPKYLFRKEGQNVTLSCEQNLNHDAMYWYRQDPGQGLRLIYYSQIVNDFQKGDIAEGYSVSREKKESFPLTVTSAQKNPTAFYLCASSIFGQGLSNQPQHFGDGTRLSIL.

This clone was detected a few times. The chain carries TRBV9 and TRBJ1-6; TRBD1 might be the D (5 bases). The V end lost 1 base, the J end lost 7 bases, and 15 bases lay between the germline ends. Per germline, CDR1 SGDLS and CDR2 YYNGEE. The CDR3 spans 16 residues. CDR3 sequence reads: CASSVKGMARNSPLHF. For the CDR3, the DNA is TGTGCCAGCAGCGTAAAGGGGATGGCTAGGAATTCACCCCTCCACTTT.

The CDR3 coding sequence is TGCAGCGTTGCGACAGGGGAGACCCAGTACTTC. This translates into CSVATGETQYF. The chain combines TRBV29-1 with TRBJ2-5, with 7 bases identical to TRBD1. With 4 bases clipped from V and 5 bases from J, the junction kept 1 base outside the gene matches. The CDR3 runs 11 residues. CDR1 is SQVTM and CDR2 is ANQGSEA in the germline V gene. Complete variable domain (other parts from reference TRBV29-1 and TRBJ2-5): SAVISQKPSRDICQRGTSLTIQCQVDSQVTMMFWYRQQPGQSLTLIATANQGSEATYESGFVIDKFPISRPNLTFSTLTVSNMSPEDSSIYLCSVATGETQYFGPGTRLLVL.

The rearrangement joins TRBV7-6 to TRBJ1-1; D is uncertain. This CDR3 has 13 amino acids. The germline V and J ends were trimmed by 1 base and 1 base, with 4 bases remaining between them. The germline V gene has CDR1 SGHVS and CDR2 FNYEAQ. CDR3 loop: CASSLGRNTEAFF. The CDR3 DNA follows: TGTGCCAGCAGCTTAGGTAGGAACACTGAAGCTTTCTTT.

The rearrangement uses TRBV27 and TRBJ1-1; perhaps TRBD1 as D (6 bases). CDR1 and CDR2 (germline): MNHEY, SMNVEV (reference sequence). V was clipped by 6 bases and J by 5 bases, with 19 bases between them. The CDR3 spans 15 residues. CDR3 sequence reads: CASSRRGGQSTEAFF. The CDR3 region has the DNA TGTGCCAGCAGCCGAAGGGGGGGCCAAAGTACTGAAGCTTTCTTT.

This clone has just a few counts. The chain recombines TRBV6-5 with TRBJ1-6; D not certain. Germline V CDR1 and CDR2: MNHEY, SVGAGI. The V gene lost 6 bases and the J gene lost 5 bases, with 8 bases spanning the gap. The CDR3 loop spans 13 amino acids. CDR3 nucleotides: TGTGCCAGCAGGCGCCTAGATAATTCACCCCTCCACTTT. Translating gives CASRRLDNSPLHF.

For this clone: Additional DNA sequences in this sample encode the identical CDR3. V usage is TRBV9 and J usage is TRBJ1-2; D might be TRBD1 (6 bases). Trimming took off 0 bases at V and 5 bases at J, with 11 bases between the two ends. Germline V gene lookup returns CDR1 SGDLS and CDR2 YYNGEE. This CDR3 has 14 amino acids. The CDR3 coding sequence is TGTGCCAGCAGCGTAGATGGTACAGGGTATGGCTACACCTTC. Protein sequence: CASSVDGTGYGYTF.

The chain joins TRBV2 to TRBJ2-7, with D perhaps matching TRBD1 or TRBD2 (7 bases each). The V end lost 5 bases, the J end lost 2 bases, and 19 bases lay between the germline ends. The CDR3 covers 16 residues. Germline lookup yields CDR1 SNHLY and CDR2 FYNNEI. In DNA form, the CDR3 reads TGTGCCAGCAGTAGCGCCGGGACAGCGGGGCCCTACGAGCAGTACTTC. Amino acid sequence: CASSSAGTAGPYEQYF.

This clone was counted a few times. The chain couples TRBV5-4 to TRBJ2-7; TRBD2 aligns across 7 bases. V dropped 10 bases and J dropped 1; count of bases not matched to a gene: 11. The CDR3 is made up of 14 amino acids. The germline V gene encodes CDR1 SGHNT and CDR2 YYREEE (reference sequence). The CDR3 DNA sequence: TGTGCCTCGAGCCGGGACTACCTATCCTACGAGCAGTACTTC. As protein: CASSRDYLSYEQYF.

The chain combines TRBV6-4 with TRBJ1-5, with 7 bases aligning to TRBD1. CDR1 and CDR2 (germline): MRHNA, SNTAGT. V was clipped by 4 bases and J by 3 bases; unmatched bases: 9. The CDR3 sequence is 16 residues long. In DNA, the CDR3 is TGTGCCAGCAGTGCGTTTCGGGACAGATACAATCAGCCCCAGCATTTT. It codes for CASSAFRDRYNQPQHF.

The table lists this clone with a count of one. The chain uses TRBV4-3 and TRBJ1-4, with a possible D match to TRBD1 (6 bases). CDR1 and CDR2 (germline): LGHNA, YSLEER. Trimming shortened V by 1 base and J by 6 bases, and 18 bases separated the two germline ends. The CDR3 is 17 residues long. In DNA form, the CDR3 reads TGCGCCAGCAGCCAAGTTGGGCAGGGGAGTCGTGATGAAAAACTGTTTTTT. It yields the protein CASSQVGQGSRDEKLFF.

V gene TRBV4-1 combines with J gene TRBJ1-2; D not certain. CDR3 length: 15 amino acids. CDR1 and CDR2 from the germline V gene are MGHRA and YSYEKL. V lost 1 base to trimming and J lost 0 bases, with 9 bases between them. The DNA of the CDR3 is TGCGCCAGCAGCCAAGGAGGGCCGGCTAACTATGGCTACACCTTC. Translation gives CASSQGGPANYGYTF.

The chain couples TRBV4-2 to TRBJ1-1; D not resolved. The CDR3 loop spans 12 amino acids. Deletions cut 4 bases from V and 7 bases from J, with 10 bases between. From germline, CDR1 is LGHNA and CDR2 YNFKEQ. CDR3 sequence (DNA): TGTGCCAGCAGCCCCGGATGGGGTGAAGCTTTCTTT. Amino acids: CASSPGWGEAFF.

The rearrangement joins TRBV19 to TRBJ2-3; no reliable D call. The germline CDR1 and CDR2 sequences are LNHDA and SQIVND (reference sequence). This CDR3 has 14 residues. The V gene lost 1 base and the J gene lost 0 bases, with 5 bases spanning the gap. DNA for the CDR3: TGTGCCAGTAGTATAGTAGGGAGCACAGATACGCAGTATTTT. As protein: CASSIVGSTDTQYF.

This clone was recorded once. The chain joins TRBV19 to TRBJ1-2, with 9 bases lining up with TRBD1. Germline V gives CDR1 LNHDA, CDR2 SQIVND (reference sequence). V lost 5 bases to trimming and J lost 5 bases; unmatched junction nucleotides: 3. The CDR3 is made up of 13 amino acids. Here the CDR3 reads CASSPDRGYGYTF. In DNA, the CDR3 is TGTGCCAGTAGTCCGGACAGGGGATATGGCTACACCTTC.

In its sample, this clone was seen a few times. The CDR3 here is CASSIDRGRNGYTF. CDR3 DNA: TGTGCCAGTAGTATAGATCGGGGGCGAAATGGCTACACCTTC. The V gene is TRBV19, the J gene TRBJ1-2, with TRBD1 as a possible D gene (6 bases). CDR1 and CDR2 from the germline V gene are LNHDA and SQIVND (reference sequence). The CDR3 is made up of 14 amino acids. The V end was cut by 0 bases, the J end by 6 bases, with 11 bases between. Using reference TRBV19 and TRBJ1-2 for the parts outside the CDR3, the full variable domain is DGGITQSPKYLFRKEGQNVTLSCEQNLNHDAMYWYRQDPGQGLRLIYYSQIVNDFQKGDIAEGYSVSREKKESFPLTVTSAQKNPTAFYLCASSIDRGRNGYTFGSGTRLTVV.

J is TRBJ2-7 and V is TRBV19; D may be TRBD1 (6 bases). The CDR3 contains 14 residues. V dropped 6 bases and J dropped 0 bases, with 12 bases sitting between them. Germline lookup yields CDR1 LNHDA and CDR2 SQIVND (reference sequence). DNA for the CDR3: TGTGCCAGTAGCTTACGGGACACCTCCTACGAGCAGTACTTC. As protein: CASSLRDTSYEQYF. Using reference TRBV19 and TRBJ2-7 for the parts outside the CDR3, the full variable domain is DGGITQSPKYLFRKEGQNVTLSCEQNLNHDAMYWYRQDPGQGLRLIYYSQIVNDFQKGDIAEGYSVSREKKESFPLTVTSAQKNPTAFYLCASSLRDTSYEQYFGPGTRLTVT.

This clone was counted a single time. One end of the junction is discordant with germline, which a read error may explain. The rearrangement uses TRBV6-1 and TRBJ2-3; D is unresolved. Looked up from germline, CDR1 is MNHNS and CDR2 is SASEGT. The CDR3 totals 12 residues. The CDR3 sequence: CAISEPSDTQYF. The CDR3 nucleotides read TGTGCCATCAGTGAACCCTCAGATACGCAGTATTTT.